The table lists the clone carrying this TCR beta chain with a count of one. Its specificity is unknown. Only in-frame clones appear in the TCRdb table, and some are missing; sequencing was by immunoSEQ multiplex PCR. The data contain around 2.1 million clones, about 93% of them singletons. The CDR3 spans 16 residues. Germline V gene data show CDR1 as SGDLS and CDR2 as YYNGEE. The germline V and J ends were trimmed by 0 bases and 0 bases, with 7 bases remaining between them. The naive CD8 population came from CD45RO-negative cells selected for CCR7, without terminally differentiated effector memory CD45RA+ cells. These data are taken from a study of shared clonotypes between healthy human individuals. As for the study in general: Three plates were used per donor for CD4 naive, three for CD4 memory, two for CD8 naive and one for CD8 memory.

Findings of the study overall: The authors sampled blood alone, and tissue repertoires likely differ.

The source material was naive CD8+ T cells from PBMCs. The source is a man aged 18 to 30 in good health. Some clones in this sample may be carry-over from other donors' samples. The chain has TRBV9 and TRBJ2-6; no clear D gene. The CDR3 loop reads CASSVGLGSGANVLTF. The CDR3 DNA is TGTGCCAGCAGCGTAGGTCTGGGCTCTGGGGCCAACGTCCTGACTTTC. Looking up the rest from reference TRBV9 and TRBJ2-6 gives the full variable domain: DSGVTQTPKHLITATGQRVTLRCSPRSGDLSVYWYQQSLDQGLQFLIQYYNGEERAKGNILERFSAQQFPDLHSELNLSSLELGDSALYFCASSVGLGSGANVLTFGAGSRLTVL.